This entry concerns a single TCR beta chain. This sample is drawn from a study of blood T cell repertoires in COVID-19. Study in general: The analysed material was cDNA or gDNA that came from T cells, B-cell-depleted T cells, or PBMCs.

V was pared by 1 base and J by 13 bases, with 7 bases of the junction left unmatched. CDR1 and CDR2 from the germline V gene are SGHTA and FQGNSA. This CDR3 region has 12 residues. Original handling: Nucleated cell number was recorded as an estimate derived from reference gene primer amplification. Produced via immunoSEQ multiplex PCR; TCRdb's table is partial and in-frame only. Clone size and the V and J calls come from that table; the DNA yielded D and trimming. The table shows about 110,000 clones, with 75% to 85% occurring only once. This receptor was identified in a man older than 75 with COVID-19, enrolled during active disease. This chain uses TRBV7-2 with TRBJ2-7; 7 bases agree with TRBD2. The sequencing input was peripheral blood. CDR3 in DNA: TGTGCCAGCAGCTTAGTCGCCGGGACTAATTACTTC. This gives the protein CASSLVAGTNYF.